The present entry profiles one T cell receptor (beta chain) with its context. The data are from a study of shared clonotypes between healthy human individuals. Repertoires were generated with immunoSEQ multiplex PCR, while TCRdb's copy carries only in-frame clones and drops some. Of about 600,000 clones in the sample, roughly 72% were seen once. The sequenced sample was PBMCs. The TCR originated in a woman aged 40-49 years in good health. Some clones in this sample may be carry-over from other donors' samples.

The CDR3 is CASSPVGQGAGEQYF. The CDR3 bases are TGTGCCAGCAGCCCCGTCGGGCAGGGGGCAGGCGAGCAGTACTTC. The rearrangement links TRBV7-3 to TRBJ2-7; 8 bases agree with TRBD1. This CDR3 has 15 residues. J lost 6 bases, V lost 5 bases, and 12 bases had no gene match. Germline values: CDR1 SGHTA, CDR2 FQGTGA.